These T cell receptor beta chains were read from a single sample in a study of T cells in Graves' hyperthyroidism and ophthalmopathy. In TCRdb, the multiplex PCR reads were re-called with MiXCR into one record per CDR3 protein. The profile covers 300,000 to 450,000 distinct CDR3 sequences, with approximately 25% appearing a single time and less than 75% taken by the ten largest. Sample: blood. These receptors were collected from a middle-aged man with Graves' hyperthyroidism. The CDR3 runs from the conserved cysteine through the conserved F or W. D genes are given only for firm matches.

v_call d_call cdr3_aa
TRBV28 TRBD1 CASSPTGTGISNGYTF
TRBV6-1 . CASNADYNEQFF
TRBV3-1 . CASSHTDGGYGQYF
TRBV7-8 TRBD1 CASSPPRGTGAEKLFF
TRBV28 . CASSFFITGHSKNIQYF
TRBV12-3/TRBV12-4 TRBD2 CASRLAAEETQYF
TRBV18 . CASSPLRTQETQYF
TRBV12-3/TRBV12-4 TRBD2 CASSTIAGAWDTQYF
TRBV2 . CASSATSYGYTF
TRBV11-2 . CASSLEAGEDEQYF
TRBV12-3/TRBV12-4 . CASSLGGRYQETQYF
TRBV12-3/TRBV12-4 . CASSPQGSYNNEQFF
TRBV2 TRBD1 CASRQTGIYEQYF
TRBV11-2 . CASSLPQGEKLFF
TRBV6-6 . CASSYDETQYF
TRBV30 TRBD1 CAWSVGSGTGADTQYF
TRBV19 TRBD1 CASHRGRSGELFF
TRBV6-1 . CASSAPSRTSYEQYF
TRBV19 . CAREGGQSYNEQFF
TRBV10-3 . CAINNGYNEQFF
TRBV5-5 TRBD2 CASSLPLVAGGHNEQFF
TRBV3-1 . CASSLTTDNYGYTF
TRBV28 TRBD2 CASTSGTSGSAAYEQYF
TRBV10-3 . CAISEGGSYNEQFF
TRBV9 . CASSVTSGSIETQYF
TRBV7-2 . CASSLFWDTQYF
TRBV10-2 . CASSEPITGELFF
TRBV5-1 . CASSLATGTINEQFF
TRBV5-6 . CASSPGDNSPLHF
TRBV7-3 TRBD2 CASRRGTSGYEQYF
TRBV2 TRBD1 CASSPGQGPRQPQHF
TRBV19 . CASTPPSADTQYF
TRBV7-9 . CASSIGLSSGEQYF
TRBV11-2 TRBD1 CASSSGQGAGEAFF
TRBV6-1 . CAFTEGYLAKNIQYF
TRBV6-5 TRBD1 CASSYRAGGDFEQYF
TRBV5-1 TRBD1 CASSNRQGSGDSPLHF
TRBV12-3/TRBV12-4 . CASSVVAGPGGEQFF
TRBV27 TRBD2 CASSPPTSGKGEQYF
TRBV10-2 TRBD1 CASGTVDTQYF
TRBV7-2 . CASSPPGGLSNQPQHF
TRBV7-3 . CASSDGLADTQYF
TRBV6-1 TRBD2 CASSEASGRARAGGFDTQYF
TRBV20-1 TRBD1 CSAGYTGDDEQFF
TRBV19 TRBD1 CASRRQGERSNQPQHF
TRBV12-3/TRBV12-4 . CASSSGRTGTEAFF
TRBV5-5 TRBD2 CASSPPPREKVTGELFF
TRBV20-1 . CSARDLGLLGESSYNEQFF
TRBV7-3 . CASSWRGGEQFF
TRBV28 TRBD2 CASGAGGSTSYEQYF
TRBV12-5 TRBD1 CASGLVDRGSYEQYF
TRBV3-1 TRBD1 CASFGTAVGYTF